This T cell receptor beta chain was sequenced in a study of T cells after yellow fever vaccination. Broader study findings: The bulk population could contribute abundant contaminating clonotypes to FACS-sorted repertoires. A limited proportion of clonotypes was detected within both the CD4 and CD8 compartments.

Template switching with 5'RACE generated the TCR cDNA and added a universal primer site and UMIs. TCRdb re-analysed the 5' RACE reads in MiXCR, keeping a single row per CDR3 protein. Among some 350,000 distinct CDR3 sequences, 3% to 4.5% were seen once, and the ten largest hold roughly 26%. This clonotype was seen a few times. Antigen specificity is unknown. The sample in question was PBMCs, obtained 5 days after the yellow fever booster vaccination. This clonotype was sampled from a man between 18 and 29 years old who received the YFV17D yellow fever vaccine.

The CDR3: CRAIRGPGELFF. In nucleotides, the CDR3 is TGCAGAGCCATACGGGGCCCGGGGGAGCTGTTTTTT. The chain uses TRBV29-1 and TRBJ2-2; D could derive from TRBD1 or TRBD2 (5 bases each). Germline CDR1 is SQVTM and CDR2 is ANQGSEA. The CDR3 runs to 12 residues.